This entry features one T cell receptor (beta chain) sequence. This clonotype is medium-sized (0.01 to 0.1%) by its frequency; no count is available. Its antigen has not been determined. This sample is drawn from a study of T cells in severe cutaneous drug reactions (dated by TCRdb to between 2018 and 2021). In terms of the full investigation: Between the early 2010s and the late 2010s, patients were recruited from Taiwan, Thailand and a European registry network. Enrollment was limited to patients whose SJS/TEN or DRESS diagnosis was probable or definite according to RegiSCAR criteria. The Naranjo algorithm and the ALDEN drug causality algorithm were used to identify the culprit drug. Patients in either the acute or the recovery stage provided biological samples, such as blister fluids/cells and PBMC. The study paired bulk TCR sequencing with single-cell sequencing, quantitative PCR validation, functional assays and transgenic mouse experiments. Libraries were prepared using iRepertoire multiplex PCR, and a comparison was cited by the authors in which similar capture of abundant clonotypes was shown across iRepertoire and 5' RACE methods with or without UMI.

The research as a whole found: Although undetectable or scarce in tolerant-control and healthy-donor PBMC, a public TCRbeta CDR3 was found in all seven CBZ-SJS/TEN blister samples, at a mean of roughly 13%. CBZ-SJS/TEN patients showed strongly increased TRBV12-4 usage, with an average of about 31% in blister cells and around 5% in PBMC. The authors stated that further study is still needed to find out whether the public TCR applies more generally to SJS/TEN caused by other drugs.

For both bulk and single-cell sequencing, libraries were prepared with the iRepertoire multiplex PCR system and TCR subtype-specific primers. Multiplex PCR with primers targeting V, D and J gene regions was used to generate bulk TCR beta libraries. Bulk TCR library preparation used roughly 100-550 ng of RNA per sample as input. An Illumina MiSeq was used to sequence the bulk TCR beta amplicons. In the paper's pipeline: Sample misassignments and low-quality sequencing reads were removed through quality control steps. The amino acids lying between the V-gene Y[YFLI]C motif and the J-segment [FW]GXGT motif were defined as CDR3. TRBV and TRBJ gene assignments and CDR3 clonotypes followed the IMGT database. TRBV expression in each sample was normalized to the mean of the same gene in PBMC from 44 healthy donors. Reprocessed by TCRdb, the reads give a single entry per CDR3 protein sequence, without DNA. TCRdb, not the authors, supplied the V and J calls. This sample's listing comprises over 2,000 distinct CDR3 sequences. The ten largest make up approximately 19% of the sample.

The CDR3 starts with the cysteine, ends with the phenylalanine, and has 16 residues. No DNA is recorded. Sequences MGHRA (CDR1) and YSYEKL (CDR2) are obtained from the germline V gene. Sequenced donors were patients with carbamazepine-induced Stevens-Johnson syndrome or toxic epidermal necrolysis (CBZ-SJS/TEN). The peripheral blood repertoires were taken from CBZ-SJS/TEN patients of two origins, a few Han Chinese and about six European. To look for drug-specific clonotypes, next-generation sequencing was used to profile the T cell receptor repertoires of patients with drug-induced severe cutaneous adverse reactions. The RNA source was either peripheral blood mononuclear cells or blister cells from skin lesions.

Sequenced input: PBMCs. The receptor's source is a human donor with Stevens-Johnson syndrome, a severe cutaneous drug reaction. The sequence joins TRBV4-1 to TRBJ2-7; TCRdb indicates TRBD1, and absent DNA this call remains unverified. CDR3 reads: CASSQVYGTAHYEQYF.